The clone carrying this T cell receptor beta chain occurred a few times. The antigen is not known. Quantitative barcoded 5'-RACE was used to prepare TCR beta libraries. TCRdb recomputed calls from the 5' RACE reads with MiXCR, one row per CDR3 protein. Of roughly 370,000 distinct CDR3 sequences detected, 20% to 25% appear once; the ten largest clones hold 15% to 20%. The V gene lost 0 bases and the J gene lost 1 base, with 10 bases spanning the gap. From germline, CDR1 is MGHRA and CDR2 YSYEKL. The CDR3 loop spans 16 amino acids. The sample belongs to a study of CD8 T cells in ankylosing spondylitis. Notes on the study in general: It appeared that ankylosing spondylitis blood was characterized by a TCR beta motif of several highly homologous variants. Clones linked to disease, bearing a CD8+ phenotype, were relatively rare in peripheral blood. Reportedly, matched ankylosing spondylitis synovial fluid was significantly enriched for disease-linked clones.

The origin of this receptor is a male donor with ankylosing spondylitis. The chain recombines TRBV4-1 with TRBJ2-1, with D perhaps matching TRBD1 or TRBD2 (6 bases each). Input material: blood, either unsorted or a sorted T cell fraction (not recorded which). The CDR3 bases are TGCGCCAGCAGCCAAGATAGGGGGGATTCCTACAATGAGCAGTTCTTC. Residues: CASSQDRGDSYNEQFF.